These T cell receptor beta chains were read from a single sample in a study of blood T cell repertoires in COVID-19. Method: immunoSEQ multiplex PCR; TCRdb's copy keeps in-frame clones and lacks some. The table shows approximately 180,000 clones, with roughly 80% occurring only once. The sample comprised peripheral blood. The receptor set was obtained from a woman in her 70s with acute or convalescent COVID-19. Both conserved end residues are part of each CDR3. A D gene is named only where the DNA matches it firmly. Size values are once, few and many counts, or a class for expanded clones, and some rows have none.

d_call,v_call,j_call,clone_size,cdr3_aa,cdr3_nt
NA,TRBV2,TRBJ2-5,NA,CASSLSDPGETQYF,TGTGCCAGCAGCCTTAGCGATCCGGGAGAGACCCAGTACTTC
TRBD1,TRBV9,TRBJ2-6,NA,CASESTGAYSGANVLTF,TGTGCCAGCGAATCGACAGGGGCTTACTCTGGGGCCAACGTCCTGACTTTC
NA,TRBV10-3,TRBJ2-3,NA,CAISVADTQYF,TGTGCCATCAGTGTAGCAGATACGCAGTATTTT
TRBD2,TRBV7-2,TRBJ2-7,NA,CASSLEGLAGQTFSYEQYF,TGTGCCAGCAGCTTAGAGGGACTAGCGGGGCAAACGTTCTCCTACGAGCAGTACTTC
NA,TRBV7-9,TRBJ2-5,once,CASSFHRVWETQYF,TGTGCCAGCAGCTTCCACAGGGTTTGGGAGACCCAGTACTTC
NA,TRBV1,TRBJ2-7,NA,CTSSQGAGVGDEQYF,TGCACCAGCAGCCAAGGGGCGGGAGTCGGCGACGAGCAGTACTTC
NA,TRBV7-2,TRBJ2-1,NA,CASSLVEANPDNEQFF,TGTGCCAGCAGCTTAGTTGAGGCTAACCCCGACAATGAGCAGTTCTTC
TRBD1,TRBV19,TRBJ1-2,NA,CASGPDRGEKNYGYTF,TGTGCCAGTGGCCCGGACAGGGGCGAAAAAAACTATGGCTACACCTTC
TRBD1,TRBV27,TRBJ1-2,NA,CASSPTDRGLYGYTF,TGTGCCAGCAGCCCCACCGACAGGGGCCTCTATGGCTACACCTTC
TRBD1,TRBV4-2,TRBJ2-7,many,CASSQDAHRGRYEQYF,TGTGCCAGCAGCCAAGATGCCCACAGGGGGAGGTACGAGCAGTACTTC
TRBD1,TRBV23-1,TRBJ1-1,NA,CASVTGGVYHNTEAFF,TGCGCCAGCGTCACAGGGGGTGTCTATCACAACACTGAAGCTTTCTTT
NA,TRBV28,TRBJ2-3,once,CASTLGGTLSSTDTQYF,TGTGCCAGCACGTTGGGGGGGACACTGTCTAGCACAGATACGCAGTATTTT